This TCR beta chain is from a study of blood T cell repertoires in COVID-19. Study background: Acute-phase and convalescent COVID-19 samples originated in the United States, Italy and Spain.

Methods used by the authors: The authors estimated nucleated cell counts from reference gene primer amplification. The repertoire was sequenced with immunoSEQ multiplex PCR; TCRdb's copy has only in-frame clones and lacks some. That table supplies the V and J calls and clone size; D and trimming were determined from the DNA. This sample carries 200,000 or so clones, 80% to 90% of them seen once, and the ten largest clones take 3% to 4.5%. The V gene's germline CDR1 is LGHNA and CDR2 YNFKEQ. This CDR3 is 17 amino acids long. V lost 0 bases, J lost 5 bases, and 6 bases stayed unmatched. Participant ages covered 18 to 89 years across 25 or so US areas. Cohorts were assigned according to the clinical history that participants reported.

J is TRBJ2-1 and V is TRBV4-2; 11 bases map to TRBD2. This sequence was found in a woman in her forties with acute COVID-19. Sequenced material: PBMCs or T cells enriched from blood (not recorded which). In nucleotides, the CDR3 is TGTGCCAGCAGCCAAGATACCACTAGCGGGGGACACAATGAGCAGTTCTTC. Its protein product is CASSQDTTSGGHNEQFF.